The present entry profiles one TCR beta chain with its context. The antigen remains undetermined. Some clones are missing from TCRdb's copy, which holds only in-frame ones; the method was immunoSEQ multiplex PCR. The sample consists of about 210,000 clones, approximately 92% of them appearing once. The CDR3 has 15 residues. V gave up 1 base and J gave up 2 bases, with 11 bases separating them. Per germline, CDR1 LGHNA and CDR2 YNFKEQ. This sample was taken from a study of T cell responses to AZD1222 COVID-19 vaccine. Study outcomes and limitations: Vaccination with two AZD1222 doses was followed by a rise in Spike-specific TCR breadth and depth.

This sample comprised peripheral blood, obtained on day 0 of AZD1222 vaccination. This chain uses TRBV4-2 with TRBJ1-2, with D uncertain. This TCR came from an adult in good health. DNA of the CDR3: TGTGCCAGCAGCCAAGGTGTCGGAATCAACTATGGCTACACCTTC. Its translation: CASSQGVGINYGYTF.